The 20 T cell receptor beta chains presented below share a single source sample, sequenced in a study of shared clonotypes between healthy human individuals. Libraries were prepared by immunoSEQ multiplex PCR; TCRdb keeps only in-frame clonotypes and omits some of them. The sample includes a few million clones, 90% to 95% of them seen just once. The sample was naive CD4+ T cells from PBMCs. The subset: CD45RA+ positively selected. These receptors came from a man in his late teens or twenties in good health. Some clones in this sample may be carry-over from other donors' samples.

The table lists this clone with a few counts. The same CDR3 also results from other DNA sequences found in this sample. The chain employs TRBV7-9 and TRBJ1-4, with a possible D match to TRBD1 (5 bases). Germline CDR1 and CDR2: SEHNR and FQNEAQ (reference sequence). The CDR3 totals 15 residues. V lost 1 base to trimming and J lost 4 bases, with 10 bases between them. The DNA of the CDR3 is TGTGCCAGCAGCTTAGGGCAGGGCCGTAATGAAAAACTGTTTTTT. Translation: CASSLGQGRNEKLFF.

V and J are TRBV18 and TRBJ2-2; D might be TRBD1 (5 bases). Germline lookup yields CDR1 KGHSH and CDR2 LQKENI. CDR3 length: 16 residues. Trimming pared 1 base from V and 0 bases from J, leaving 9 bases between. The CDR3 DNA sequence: TGTGCCAGCTCACCACTTAGGGGCGCGAACACCGGGGAGCTGTTTTTT. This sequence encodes CASSPLRGANTGELFF.

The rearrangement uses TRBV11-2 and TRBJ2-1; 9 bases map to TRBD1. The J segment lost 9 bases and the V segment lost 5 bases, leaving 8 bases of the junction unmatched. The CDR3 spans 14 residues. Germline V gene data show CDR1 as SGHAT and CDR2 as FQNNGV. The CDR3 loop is CASSGTGPVSEQFF. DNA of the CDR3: TGTGCCAGCAGCGGGACAGGGCCGGTGAGTGAGCAGTTCTTC.

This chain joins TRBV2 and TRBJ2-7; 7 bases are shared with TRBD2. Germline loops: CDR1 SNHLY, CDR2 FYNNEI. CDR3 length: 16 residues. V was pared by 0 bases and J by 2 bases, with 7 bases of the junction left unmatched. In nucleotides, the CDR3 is TGTGCCAGCAGTGAAGCGCTTACCAGCGGGGCCTACGAGCAGTACTTC. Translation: CASSEALTSGAYEQYF.

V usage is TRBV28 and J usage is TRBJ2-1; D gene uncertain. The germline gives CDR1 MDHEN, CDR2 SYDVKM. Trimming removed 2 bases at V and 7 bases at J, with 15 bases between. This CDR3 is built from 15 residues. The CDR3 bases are TGTGCCAGCAGTTTAGTTTCAGGACCGTGGAATGAGCAGTTCTTC. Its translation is CASSLVSGPWNEQFF.

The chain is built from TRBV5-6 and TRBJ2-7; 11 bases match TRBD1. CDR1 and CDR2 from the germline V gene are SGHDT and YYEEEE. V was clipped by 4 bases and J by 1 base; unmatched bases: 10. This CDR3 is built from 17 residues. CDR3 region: CASSPTVGQGVSYEQYF. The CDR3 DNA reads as TGTGCCAGCAGCCCAACAGTGGGACAGGGGGTATCCTACGAGCAGTACTTC.

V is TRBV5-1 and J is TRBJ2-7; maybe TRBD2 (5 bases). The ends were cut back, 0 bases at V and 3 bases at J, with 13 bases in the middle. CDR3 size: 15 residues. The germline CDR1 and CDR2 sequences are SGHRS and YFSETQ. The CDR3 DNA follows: TGCGCCAGCAGCTTGGCGGTCGGGAACCTCTACGAGCAGTACTTC. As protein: CASSLAVGNLYEQYF.

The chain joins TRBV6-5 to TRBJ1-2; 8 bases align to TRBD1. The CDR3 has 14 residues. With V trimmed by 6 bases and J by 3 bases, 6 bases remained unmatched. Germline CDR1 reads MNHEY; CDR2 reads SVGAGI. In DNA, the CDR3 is TGTGCCAGCAGCCCCCAGGGGGCTTACTATGGCTACACCTTC. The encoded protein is CASSPQGAYYGYTF.

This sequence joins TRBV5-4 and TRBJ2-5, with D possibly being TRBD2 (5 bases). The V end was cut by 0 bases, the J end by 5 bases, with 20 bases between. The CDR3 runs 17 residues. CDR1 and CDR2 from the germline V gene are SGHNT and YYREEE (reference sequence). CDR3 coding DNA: TGTGCCAGCAGCTTGGGGCCCGACCGGGGTAATGAGGAGACCCAGTACTTC. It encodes CASSLGPDRGNEETQYF.

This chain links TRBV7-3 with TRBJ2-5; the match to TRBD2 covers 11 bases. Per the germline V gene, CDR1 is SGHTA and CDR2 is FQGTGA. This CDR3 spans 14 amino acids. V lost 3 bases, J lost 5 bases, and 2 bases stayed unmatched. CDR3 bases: TGTGCCAGCAGCTTGACTAGCGGGATGGAGACCCAGTACTTC. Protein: CASSLTSGMETQYF. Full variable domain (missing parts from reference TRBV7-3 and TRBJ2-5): GAGVSQTPSNKVTEKGKYVELRCDPISGHTALYWYRQSLGQGPEFLIYFQGTGAADDSGLPNDRFFAVRPEGSVSTLKIQRTERGDSAVYLCASSLTSGMETQYFGPGTRLLVL.

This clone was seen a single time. DNA for the CDR3: TGCAGCGTTGTTAGCGGGAGGGCCAATGAGAAGCAGTTCTTC. It encodes CSVVSGRANEKQFF. The chain links TRBV29-1 to TRBJ2-1; 11 nucleotides line up with TRBD2. The junction had 10 bases not matched to a gene; V was cut back by 4 bases and J by 11 bases. Germline CDR1 SQVTM, CDR2 ANQGSEA. This CDR3 is built from 14 residues.

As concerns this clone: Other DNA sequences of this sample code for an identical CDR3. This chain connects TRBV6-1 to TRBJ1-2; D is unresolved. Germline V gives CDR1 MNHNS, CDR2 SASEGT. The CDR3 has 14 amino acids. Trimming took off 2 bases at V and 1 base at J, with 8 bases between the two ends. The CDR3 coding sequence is TGTGCCAGCAGTGAAAATGGCGGTAACTATGGCTACACCTTC. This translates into CASSENGGNYGYTF.

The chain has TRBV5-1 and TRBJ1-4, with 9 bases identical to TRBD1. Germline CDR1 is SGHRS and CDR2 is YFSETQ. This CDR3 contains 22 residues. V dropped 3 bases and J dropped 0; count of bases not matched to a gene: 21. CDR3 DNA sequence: TGCGCCAGCAGCTCTGACCCAATAGGGACAGGGCAGATCAAATCAACTAATGAAAAACTGTTTTTT. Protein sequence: CASSSDPIGTGQIKSTNEKLFF. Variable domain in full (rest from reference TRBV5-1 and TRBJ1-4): KAGVTQTPRYLIKTRGQQVTLSCSPISGHRSVSWYQQTPGQGLQFLFEYFSETQRNKGNFPGRFSGRQFSNSRSEMNVSTLELGDSALYLCASSSDPIGTGQIKSTNEKLFFGSGTQLSVL.

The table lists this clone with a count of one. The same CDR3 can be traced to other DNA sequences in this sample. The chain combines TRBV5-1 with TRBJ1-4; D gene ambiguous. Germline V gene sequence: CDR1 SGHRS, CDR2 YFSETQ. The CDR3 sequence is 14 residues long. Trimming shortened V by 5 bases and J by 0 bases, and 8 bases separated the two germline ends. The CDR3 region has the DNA TGCGCCAGCAGAGAGGGAGCAACTAATGAAAAACTGTTTTTT. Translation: CASREGATNEKLFF.

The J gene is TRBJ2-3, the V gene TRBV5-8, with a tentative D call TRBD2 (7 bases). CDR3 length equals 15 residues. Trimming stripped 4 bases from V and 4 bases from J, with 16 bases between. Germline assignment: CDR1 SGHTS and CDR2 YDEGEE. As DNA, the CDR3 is TGTGCCAGCAGCCGCATATCCGGGGGGCCAGATACGCAGTATTTT. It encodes CASSRISGGPDTQYF.

CDR3 loop: CASSLGQPLGAVDQPQHF. The DNA of the CDR3 is TGCGCCAGCAGCCTCGGACAGCCTTTAGGGGCTGTGGATCAGCCCCAGCATTTT. V and J are TRBV5-1 and TRBJ1-5, with D perhaps TRBD1 (6 bases). The germline gives CDR1 SGHRS, CDR2 YFSETQ. The length of the CDR3 is 18 residues. Between the trimmed V and J ends, which lost 4 bases and 5 bases, there was a span of 25 bases. The full variable domain, with the rest looked up from reference TRBV5-1 and TRBJ1-5, is KAGVTQTPRYLIKTRGQQVTLSCSPISGHRSVSWYQQTPGQGLQFLFEYFSETQRNKGNFPGRFSGRQFSNSRSEMNVSTLELGDSALYLCASSLGQPLGAVDQPQHFGDGTRLSIL.

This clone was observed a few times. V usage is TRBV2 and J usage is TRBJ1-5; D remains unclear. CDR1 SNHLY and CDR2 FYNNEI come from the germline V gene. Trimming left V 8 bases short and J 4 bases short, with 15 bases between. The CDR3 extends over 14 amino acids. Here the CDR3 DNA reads TGTGCCAGCCACCGCGGCAGCGGTAATCAGCCCCAGCATTTT. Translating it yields CASHRGSGNQPQHF.

Written as DNA, the CDR3 is TGTGCCTGGAGTTCGGTCGTAGGTTCACCCCTCCACTTT. Encoded protein: CAWSSVVGSPLHF. The V and J genes are TRBV30 and TRBJ1-6; the D is unclear. Germline V lookup: CDR1 GTSNPN, CDR2 SVGIG (reference sequence). Trimming shortened V by 2 bases and J by 9 bases, and 11 bases separated the two germline ends. The CDR3 consists of 13 residues.

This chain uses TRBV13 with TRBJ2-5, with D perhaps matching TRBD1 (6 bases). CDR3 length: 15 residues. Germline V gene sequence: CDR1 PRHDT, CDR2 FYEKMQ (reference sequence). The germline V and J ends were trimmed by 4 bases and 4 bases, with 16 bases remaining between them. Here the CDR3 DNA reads TGTGCCAGCAGCTCGGGACATTCTAGAGGAGAGACCCAGTACTTC. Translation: CASSSGHSRGETQYF.

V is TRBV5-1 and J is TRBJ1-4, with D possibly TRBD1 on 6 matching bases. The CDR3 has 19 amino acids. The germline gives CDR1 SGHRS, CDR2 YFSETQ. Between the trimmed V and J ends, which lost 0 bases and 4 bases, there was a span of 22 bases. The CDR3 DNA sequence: TGCGCCAGCAGCTTGGCGGGAGGGGGAGCTCCCTTGGGTAATGAAAAACTGTTTTTT. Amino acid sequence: CASSLAGGGAPLGNEKLFF.